These T cell receptor beta chains were read from a single sample in a study of sequential checkpoint blockade in melanoma. Assay used: immunoSEQ multiplex PCR; TCRdb lists only in-frame clones, some missing. Altogether under 45,000 clones are present, 80% to 90% being singletons, with the ten largest covering around 5.8%. This sample comprised CD8+ T cells sorted from blood (inferred from file names), obtained from a patient given nivolumab and ipilimumab in sequence. The receptor source for this set is a human donor with melanoma. CDR3s include the opening cysteine and the closing phenylalanine or tryptophan. The D gene is left open where the match is weak. Size is omitted from some rows. Given values are once, few, many or a class for expanded clones.

>TRBJ1-5|TRBV15|NA|NA
CATSPRDGSAQHF
TGTGCCACCAGCCCTAGGGATGGGAGCGCCCAGCATTTT
>TRBJ1-1|TRBV7-2|once|NA
CASSLGGGLNTEAFF
TGTGCCAGCAGCTTAGGGGGGGGGCTGAACACTGAAGCTTTCTTT
>TRBJ2-3|TRBV5-4|NA|NA
CASSLGGVSTDTQYF
TGTGCCAGCAGCTTGGGCGGGGTAAGCACAGATACGCAGTATTTT
>TRBJ2-3|TRBV7-3|NA|TRBD2
CASSPSPGGPVDTQYF
TGTGCCAGCAGCCCCTCCCCGGGAGGGCCCGTAGATACGCAGTATTTT
>TRBJ2-1|TRBV4-2|NA|TRBD1
CASSQDGAQGAYNEQFF
TGTGCCAGCAGCCAGGACGGCGCGCAGGGGGCTTACAATGAGCAGTTCTTC
>TRBJ2-1|TRBV4-1|NA|TRBD2
CASHGGGYEQFF
TGCGCCAGCCACGGGGGGGGCTATGAGCAGTTCTTC
>TRBJ2-7|TRBV29-1|NA|NA
CSVGGGSSYEQYF
TGCAGCGTTGGGGGGGGCTCCTCCTACGAGCAGTACTTC
>TRBJ2-2|TRBV19|NA|TRBD1
CASSAWDRGPEELFF
TGTGCCAGTAGTGCCTGGGACAGGGGACCGGAGGAGCTGTTTTTT
>TRBJ1-1|TRBV29-1|NA|TRBD1
CSVPFGQGAFPEAFF
TGCAGCGTACCCTTCGGACAGGGGGCCTTTCCTGAAGCTTTCTTT
>TRBJ1-1|TRBV27|NA|NA
CASRGLENTEAFF
TGTGCCAGCAGGGGACTGGAGAACACTGAAGCTTTCTTT
>TRBJ2-2|TRBV6-5|NA|TRBD2
CASYSGTSPSRELFF
TGTGCCAGCTATTCCGGGACTAGCCCCTCCCGGGAGCTGTTTTTT
>TRBJ2-1|TRBV27|NA|TRBD2
CASSEGTSGNNEQFF
TGTGCCAGCAGTGAGGGGACTAGCGGGAACAATGAGCAGTTCTTC
>TRBJ2-1|TRBV9|NA|TRBD1
CASSASGTGGNEQFF
TGTGCCAGCAGCGCTAGCGGGACAGGGGGCAATGAGCAGTTCTTC
>TRBJ1-1|TRBV10-2|NA|NA
CASYSTEAFF
TGCGCCAGCTATAGTACTGAAGCTTTCTTT
>TRBJ1-1|TRBV5-1|NA|TRBD1
CASSLGTGPNTEAFF
TGCGCCAGCAGCTTGGGGACAGGCCCGAACACTGAAGCTTTCTTT
>TRBJ2-5|TRBV6-1|NA|TRBD1
CASTGDRGYQETQYF
TGTGCCAGCACAGGGGACAGGGGGTACCAAGAGACCCAGTACTTC
>TRBJ2-7|TRBV28|NA|TRBD1
CASSLRAGGEQYF
TGTGCCAGCAGTTTACGGGCAGGGGGCGAGCAGTACTTC
>TRBJ2-7|TRBV5-6|NA|TRBD2
CASSFIAGANPYEQYF
TGTGCCAGCAGCTTCATAGCGGGAGCGAATCCCTACGAGCAGTACTTC
>TRBJ2-1|TRBV6-5|NA|TRBD1
CASSLRDRAYNEQFF
TGTGCCAGCAGTCTCCGGGACAGGGCCTACAATGAGCAGTTCTTC
>TRBJ2-7|TRBV11-2|few|NA
CASSLLTGPSSIYEQYF
TGTGCCAGCAGCTTACTCACAGGGCCCTCTTCTATCTACGAGCAGTACTTC
>TRBJ2-6|TRBV5-1|NA|TRBD1
CASSLVPGGASGANVLTF
TGCGCCAGCAGCTTGGTTCCAGGGGGCGCCTCTGGGGCCAACGTCCTGACTTTC
>TRBJ2-7|TRBV11-2|once|NA
CASSSFSGVIATYEQYF
TGTGCCAGCAGCTCTTTCTCGGGGGTCATCGCAACCTACGAGCAGTACTTC
>TRBJ1-2|TRBV23-1|NA|NA
CASSQSQGYNYGYTF
TGCGCCAGCAGTCAATCCCAGGGTTATAACTATGGCTACACCTTC
>TRBJ1-1|TRBV15|NA|NA
CATSVGAIAGNTEAFF
TGTGCCACCTCGGTGGGGGCGATTGCGGGGAACACTGAAGCTTTCTTT
>TRBJ2-4|TRBV29-1|NA|TRBD1
CSAGTGGTNIQYF
TGCAGCGCTGGGACAGGGGGTACAAACATTCAGTACTTC
>TRBJ1-4|TRBV15|NA|NA
CATSRERSPNEKLFF
TGTGCCACCAGCAGAGAGCGGTCTCCTAATGAAAAACTGTTTTTT
>TRBJ2-3|TRBV2|few|TRBD1
CASSPTGGFTDTQYF
TGTGCCAGCAGCCCGACAGGGGGGTTCACAGATACGCAGTATTTT
>TRBJ2-3|TRBV4-1|NA|TRBD1
CASSLGTGLKDTQYF
TGCGCCAGCAGCCTTGGGACAGGGTTAAAGGATACGCAGTATTTT
>TRBJ2-7|TRBV29-1|once|NA
CSVLKGLGEQYF
TGCAGCGTTCTTAAGGGGTTGGGCGAGCAGTACTTC
>TRBJ2-7|TRBV6-5|NA|TRBD2
CASSYLAGGPYEQYF
TGTGCCAGCAGTTACTTGGCGGGAGGGCCCTACGAGCAGTACTTC
>TRBJ2-7|TRBV27|once|TRBD1
CASSLGDSSYEQYF
TGTGCCAGCAGTTTAGGGGACAGCTCCTACGAGCAGTACTTC
>TRBJ2-3|TRBV4-1|NA|TRBD2
CASSQGDRGVDTQYF
TGCGCCAGCAGCCAAGGGGACCGGGGGGTGGATACGCAGTATTTT
>TRBJ2-7|TRBV27|NA|TRBD1
CASSPGTGGYEQYF
TGTGCCAGCAGCCCCGGGACAGGGGGTTACGAGCAGTACTTC
>TRBJ2-7|TRBV5-1|NA|NA
CASSLNLPDEQYF
TGCGCCAGCAGCTTGAACCTCCCGGACGAGCAGTACTTC
>TRBJ2-7|TRBV2|NA|NA
CASSDRSHEQYF
TGTGCCAGCAGCGACAGGTCCCACGAGCAGTACTTC
>TRBJ2-1|TRBV5-6|NA|TRBD2
CASSLAGLAGGFNEQFF
TGTGCCAGCAGCTTAGCCGGACTAGCGGGAGGTTTCAATGAGCAGTTCTTC
>TRBJ1-3|TRBV5-1|NA|TRBD1
CASNWDSFSSGNTIYF
TGCGCCAGCAACTGGGACAGCTTTTCCTCTGGAAACACCATATATTTT
>TRBJ2-1|TRBV7-3|NA|TRBD2
CASSLSSGLAGDSSYNEQFF
TGTGCCAGCAGCTTATCTTCAGGACTAGCGGGCGATAGCTCCTACAATGAGCAGTTCTTC
>TRBJ2-1|TRBV5-1|NA|TRBD2
CASSLRLQGTSGNNEQFF
TGCGCCAGCAGCTTAAGGCTCCAAGGGACTAGCGGGAACAATGAGCAGTTCTTC
>TRBJ1-5|TRBV6-1|NA|TRBD1
CASSEDYFDLTGTNQPQHF
TGTGCCAGCAGTGAAGATTACTTCGACTTGACAGGGACCAATCAGCCCCAGCATTTT
>TRBJ1-6|TRBV11-2|NA|TRBD1
CASSLEPGTGSYNSPLHF
TGTGCCAGCAGCTTAGAGCCCGGGACAGGAAGCTATAATTCACCCCTCCACTTT
>TRBJ2-7|TRBV7-9|NA|TRBD1
CAVGGWPNYEQYF
TGTGCCGTAGGGGGCTGGCCGAACTACGAGCAGTACTTC
>TRBJ2-1|TRBV5-4|NA|NA
CASSLHTVYNEQFF
TGTGCCAGCAGCTTGCACACAGTCTACAATGAGCAGTTCTTC
>TRBJ2-7|TRBV5-1|NA|NA
CASSLGGYEQYF
TGCGCCAGCAGCTTGGGCGGTTACGAGCAGTACTTC
>TRBJ2-1|TRBV5-1|NA|TRBD2
CASSYSAGDDYNEQFF
TGCGCCAGCAGCTACTCAGCGGGGGACGACTACAATGAGCAGTTCTTC
>TRBJ2-2|TRBV7-9|NA|NA
CASSPWGGFGTGELFF
TGTGCCAGCAGCCCTTGGGGAGGTTTTGGCACCGGGGAGCTGTTTTTT
>TRBJ2-7|TRBV5-1|NA|TRBD1
CASSFGSGGYEQYF
TGCGCCAGCAGCTTCGGATCAGGGGGCTACGAGCAGTACTTC
>TRBJ2-7|TRBV28|NA|TRBD2
CASSSYRLAGEEEQYF
TGTGCCAGCAGTTCTTACCGACTAGCGGGGGAGGAGGAGCAGTACTTC
>TRBJ1-5|TRBV7-2|NA|NA
CASSREGRSNQPQHF
TGTGCCAGCAGCCGGGAGGGCCGTAGCAATCAGCCCCAGCATTTT
>TRBJ2-3|TRBV5-6|once|TRBD1
CASSSLTGWGTDTQYF
TGTGCCAGCAGCTCATTGACAGGGTGGGGCACAGATACGCAGTATTTT